This T cell receptor (beta chain) was found in a study of tumor and adjacent non-tumor tissue in lung cancer. Whole-study context: Aged about 30 to 76 years, patients included fewer than 11 men and 5 women with stage I to III disease.

RNA was extracted from bulk tissue without any cell sorting. Three rounds of nested PCR, following a modified ARM-PCR protocol, produced the TCRbeta library. In TCRdb, the multiplex PCR reads were re-called with MiXCR into one record per CDR3 protein. The sample yields roughly 81,000 distinct CDR3 sequences, around 70% seen once. Study observations and caveats: Normal lung showed higher cumulative top 100 clone frequency than tumor.

Trimming took 4 bases from V and 0 from J, leaving 10 bases between them. The CDR3 sequence is 13 residues long. Germline CDR1 is SQVTM and CDR2 is ANQGSEA. Notes on this clonotype: Its antigen is not known. No conserved phenylalanine or tryptophan is present at the end of the CDR3, so a read error is the likely explanation.

The sequence was collected from a woman in her 70s with non-small cell lung cancer. The sample comprised lung tumor tissue. The chain employs TRBV29-1 and TRBJ2-7; maybe TRBD2 (5 bases). The CDR3 protein is CSVGLARSYEQYY. DNA for the CDR3: TGCAGCGTTGGATTAGCGCGCTCCTACGAGCAGTACTAC.